What follows is one TCR beta chain and its context. This clone was counted between two and nine times. The clone's antigen remains unknown. No clone much larger than this one lies a single base away; base qualities are absent. Libraries were constructed by the immunoSEQ multiplex PCR assay. RNA was extracted from all samples and reverse transcribed into cDNA, which served as template for TCR sequencing. SuperScript III was used to make first-strand cDNA, primed with a 2:1 mix of oligo-dT and random hexamers. A synthetic immune receptor repertoire was used to gauge amplification bias, and whatever bias remained was removed computationally. Under the source paper's analysis protocol: After raw reads were preprocessed to remove errors, the CDR3 was defined following IMGT conventions as running from the conserved cysteine to phenylalanine. To get clonality, Shannon entropy was normalized by log2 of the number of productive unique TCRs and the result was subtracted from 1. CD4 or CD8 identity of scalp clones was inferred by cross-referencing scalp TCRbeta sequences with sorted blood CD4 and CD8 repertoires. The source is immuneACCESS, and TCRdb retained only in-frame sequences with V and J called. Part of the clones is not carried over; for the studies checked, unresolved V genes explain less than half of this, and the remainder is unexplained. V and J calls and clone size come straight from that table; D and trimming were deduced from the DNA. This sample comprises around 180,000 clones, more than 55% of them detected only once. The ten largest clones take up 1.3% of the sample.

The label giving this sample's treatment or condition can be read as: oral pan-JAK inhibitor, 5-10 mg twice daily. Lesional scalp punch biopsies and peripheral blood were collected from alopecia areata patients. After PBMCs were isolated by density centrifugation and stained for CD3, CD4 and CD8, a FACSAria was used to sort CD4+ and CD8+ T cells. Clipping removes 3 bases from V and 0 bases from J, with 2 as the unmatched junction base count. The germline V gene provides CDR1 SGHRS and CDR2 YFSETQ. The CDR3 goes from the cysteine to the phenylalanine over 14 residues. The CDR3 DNA has 42 bases and is translated from base 1. This sample was included in a study of CD8+ T cells in alopecia areata (dated by TCRdb to 2017 to 2018). In the study overall: Treated patients were enrolled in an open-label pilot trial of oral tofacitinib at 5 to 10 mg twice daily for moderate-to-severe alopecia areata. On the human side, TCRbeta sequencing was run on scalp tissue and on sorted CD4+ and CD8+ peripheral blood T cells from healthy controls and from alopecia areata patients with either patchy or totalis/universalis disease. TCRbeta CDR3 regions were amplified by immunoSEQ multiplex PCR with 35 Vbeta forward and 13 Jbeta reverse primers. Disease severity in treated patients was measured with the SALT score, which quantifies the percentage of affected scalp surface area. Tofacitinib was given for 6 to 18 months, followed by 6 months of follow-up off drug to assess delayed response and recurrence. Biopsies were taken from tofacitinib-treated patients at baseline and at 4 and 24 weeks of treatment, and a later scalp biopsy was taken in several of the tofacitinib-treated patients. Clonality in the scalp was compared among normal scalp (n=4), patchy alopecia areata scalp (n=8), and alopecia totalis/universalis scalp (n=8). In both human patients and the C3H/HeJ mouse model, the study applied high-throughput TCRbeta sequencing to look at T cell clonal expansion in alopecia areata. RNA was obtained with the PAXgene miRNA kit for fixed scalp, the miRNeasy kit for PBMCs, and the RNeasy kit for mouse skin. Study-level results and caveats: Many expanded lesional clones were found to persist in scalp and blood during tofacitinib treatment, and relapse after treatment cessation may be partly explained by this persistence. With tofacitinib, both scalp clonality and the number of expanded CD8+ clones among the top 100 scalp clones went down significantly. Because the treated cohort was small and included a single nonresponder, larger studies are needed to assess links between baseline CD8+ expansion and response. Scalp TCR repertoire analysis is complicated because resident alphabeta T cells in normal human skin are also sequenced, whereas mouse skin is dominated by gammadelta T cells. Shared TCR sequences between patients were less evident than in mice, which may be partly attributable to HLA diversity in the patient population. Compared with normal scalp, lesional scalp had higher clonality and more expanded CD8+ clones, particularly in alopecia totalis/universalis, a pattern that suggests antigenic drive.

The sequence was collected from a human donor with alopecia areata. This chain is built from TRBV5-1 and TRBJ1-2, with TRBD1 matching 7 junction bases. The specimen was CD4+ T cells sorted from blood, collected at approximately week 50, from a patient treated with tofacitinib. The DNA sequence is TGCGCCAGCAGCTCGGACAGGACTAACTATGGCTACACCTTC. Its protein is CASSSDRTNYGYTF.